The clone carrying this T cell receptor beta chain showed up many times. Its target is unknown. The data belong to a study of T cells after yellow fever vaccination. Study-wide results and limits: Shared CD4/CD8 clonotypes were a small share, likely from convergent recombination. The study noted that FACS-sorted repertoires could contain abundant clonotypes contaminating from the bulk population.

CDR3 size: 14 residues. The ends were cut back, 2 bases at V and 1 base at J, with 3 bases in the middle. From germline, CDR1 is MRHNA and CDR2 SNTAGT. Template switching by 5'RACE produced TCR cDNA, adding a universal primer site and UMIs. MiXCR, applied by TCRdb to the 5' RACE reads, yields one record per CDR3 protein. The table has 85,000 to 100,000 distinct CDR3 sequences, under 6.5% seen once. The specimen comprised CD8+ T cells sorted from PBMCs, sampled 10 days after the yellow fever booster vaccination. The chain links TRBV6-4 to TRBJ2-6; D is undetermined. The source of this sequence is a man between 18 and 35 years old who received the YFV17D yellow fever vaccine. For the CDR3, the DNA is TGTGCCAGCAGTGACGGATCTGGGGCCAACGTCCTGACTTTC. This gives the protein CASSDGSGANVLTF.